A selection of T cell receptor beta chains follows, all from one sample in a study of blood T cells in healthy people across ages. TCRdb called the 5' RACE reads again in MiXCR, with one record for every CDR3 protein. The data hold 650,000 to 900,000 distinct CDR3 sequences, with about 59% observed a single time. The sample was blood. These receptors were obtained from a man aged 25 to 40 in good health. Both conserved end residues are part of each CDR3. The D gene is left open where the match is weak. Size tells how often a clone was seen (once, few, many) or the class of an expanded clone, and some rows leave it out.

TRBV20-1	11	TRBJ2-5	few	NA	CSAREGETQYF	TGCAGTGCTAGAGAGGGGGAGACCCAGTACTTC
TRBV14	17	TRBJ1-2	NA	TRBD1	CASSHYIGQGARDGYTF	TGTGCCAGCAGCCATTATATTGGACAGGGGGCGCGAGATGGCTACACCTTC
TRBV5-1	15	TRBJ2-1	NA	TRBD2	CAGSVRDYSYNEQFF	TGCGCCGGCAGCGTCCGGGACTACTCCTACAATGAGCAGTTCTTC
TRBV28	14	TRBJ1-2	once	TRBD1	CATDRDRVNYGYTF	TGTGCCACCGACCGGGACAGGGTAAACTATGGCTACACCTTC
TRBV9	15	TRBJ2-5	NA	NA	CASSELSMGVETQYF	TGTGCCAGCAGCGAACTTTCTATGGGGGTGGAGACCCAGTACTTC
TRBV3-1	15	TRBJ2-1	NA	NA	CASSQGRGAMNEQFF	TGTGCCAGCAGCCAAGGCCGGGGGGCGATGAATGAGCAGTTCTTC
TRBV6-5	15	TRBJ2-7	NA	NA	CASSYSPATNYEQYF	TGTGCCAGCAGTTACTCGCCGGCGACAAACTACGAGCAGTACTTC
TRBV4-2	15	TRBJ2-5	once	TRBD1	CASGPHRDRGQTQYF	TGTGCCAGCGGCCCACATCGGGACAGGGGGCAGACCCAGTACTTC
TRBV24-1	15	TRBJ2-7	once	NA	CATSDLRGPYNEQYF	TGTGCCACCAGTGATTTGCGGGGGCCTTACAATGAGCAGTACTTC
TRBV5-1	16	TRBJ2-1	NA	TRBD2	CASSDTSGGTYNEQFF	TGCGCCAGCAGCGATACTAGCGGGGGGACCTACAATGAGCAGTTCTTC
TRBV28	14	TRBJ2-5	NA	TRBD1	CASSLRAGGETQYF	TGTGCCAGCAGTTTAAGGGCAGGGGGAGAGACCCAGTACTTC
TRBV7-2	14	TRBJ2-5	NA	NA	CASAFGAVQETQYF	TGTGCCAGCGCCTTCGGGGCAGTCCAAGAGACCCAGTACTTC
TRBV12-3/TRBV12-4	14	TRBJ2-1	NA	TRBD1	CASSWGQANNEQFF	TGTGCCAGCAGTTGGGGACAGGCCAACAATGAGCAGTTCTTC
TRBV5-4	14	TRBJ2-7	NA	NA	CASSPDSLIYEQYF	TGTGCCAGCAGCCCGGACAGCCTAATTTACGAGCAGTACTTC
TRBV29-1	11	TRBJ1-5	NA	NA	CSVEFRGAKHF	TGCAGCGTTGAATTTCGCGGCGCAAAGCATTTT
TRBV7-2	16	TRBJ2-3	once	NA	CASSQSGQGQADTQYF	TGTGCCAGCAGCCAGAGCGGGCAGGGGCAAGCAGATACGCAGTATTTT
TRBV14	15	TRBJ2-3	many	TRBD1	CASSQAGGPTDTQYF	TGTGCCAGCAGCCAAGCAGGGGGCCCCACAGATACGCAGTATTTT
TRBV4-2	17	TRBJ2-7	NA	TRBD2	CASSQEGGGGASYEQYF	TGTGCCAGCAGCCAAGAGGGTGGCGGGGGGGCATCCTACGAGCAGTACTTC
TRBV7-2	14	TRBJ1-4	NA	NA	CASSLAFANEKLFF	TGTGCCAGCAGCTTAGCGTTTGCTAATGAAAAACTGTTTTTT
TRBV20-1	14	TRBJ2-7	NA	TRBD1	CSAAPTGRSYEQYF	TGCAGTGCTGCCCCGACAGGGCGCTCCTACGAGCAGTACTTC
TRBV4-3	15	TRBJ2-7	few	NA	CASSQNVGPTYEQYF	TGCGCCAGCAGCCAGAACGTGGGTCCCACCTACGAGCAGTACTTC
TRBV5-4	15	TRBJ1-2	NA	NA	CASSFSGRGKDGYTF	TGTGCCAGCAGCTTCTCGGGACGGGGGAAGGATGGCTACACCTTC
TRBV13	14	TRBJ1-1	NA	NA	CASSLGGSGTEAFF	TGTGCCAGCAGCTTAGGTGGGTCGGGGACTGAAGCTTTCTTT
TRBV6-6	14	TRBJ1-1	NA	TRBD1	CASSRQGQYTEAFF	TGTGCCAGCAGTCGCCAGGGACAGTACACTGAAGCTTTCTTT
TRBV9	15	TRBJ2-3	NA	TRBD2	CASSPSGGGLDTQYF	TGTGCCAGCAGCCCGAGCGGGGGGGGATTAGATACGCAGTATTTT
TRBV25-1	13	TRBJ2-5	NA	NA	CASNSGYEETQYF	TGTGCCAGCAATAGTGGTTACGAAGAGACCCAGTACTTC
TRBV5-6	15	TRBJ2-7	few	TRBD1	CASSSKDRGSYEQYF	TGTGCCAGCAGCTCTAAGGACAGGGGGTCCTACGAGCAGTACTTC